This T cell receptor (beta chain) emerged from a study of graft-versus-host responses after intestinal transplantation. Worth noting for this clone: Its antigen remains unknown. In the same sample, other DNA sequences code for this CDR3.

V was trimmed by 5 bases and J by 0 bases, leaving 8 bases between them. CDR1 is SGHAT, CDR2 FQNNGV, per germline. The CDR3 is made up of 13 amino acids. The table came from immunoSEQ multiplex PCR; TCRdb's copy has only in-frame clones and leaves some out. This table holds 90,000 to 150,000 clones, roughly 95% found once. The chain carries TRBV11-2 and TRBJ2-7; D is unresolved. The sample in question was unstimulated CD8+ T cells sorted from spleen or lymph node cells, obtained before intestinal transplant. The clonotype was recovered from a human donor who received an intestinal transplant. DNA for the CDR3: TGTGCCAGCAGCCTCGGCGGCTCCTACGAGCAGTACTTC. This translates into CASSLGGSYEQYF.